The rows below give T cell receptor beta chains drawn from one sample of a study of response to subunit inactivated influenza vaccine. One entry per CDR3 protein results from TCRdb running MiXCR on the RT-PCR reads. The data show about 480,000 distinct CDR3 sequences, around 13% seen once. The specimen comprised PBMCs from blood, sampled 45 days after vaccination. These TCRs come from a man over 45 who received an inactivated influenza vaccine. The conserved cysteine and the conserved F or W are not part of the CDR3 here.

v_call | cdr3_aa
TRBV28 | ASSAPFGASSYEQY
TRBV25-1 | ASSEWGDSGNTIY
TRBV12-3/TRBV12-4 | ASSLIPSGSGETQY
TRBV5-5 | ASSLQQGEDTQY
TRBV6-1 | ASSEAKRDRTYEQY
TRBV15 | ATSRDFLETQY
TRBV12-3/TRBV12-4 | ASRLGTGTEKLF
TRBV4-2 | ASSQTGTGETQY
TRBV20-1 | SASPTSGYRGETQY
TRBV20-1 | SATNSNQETQY
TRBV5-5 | ASSFQGGGELF
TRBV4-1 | ASSQPGQGPYEQY
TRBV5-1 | ASSQGVNEQF
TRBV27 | ASGGVFEQY
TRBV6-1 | ASSPGQGLYGYT
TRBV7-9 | ASSPVGGGIRSYEQY
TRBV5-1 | ASSLERAWDTQY
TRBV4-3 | ASSQDRDGLNQPQH
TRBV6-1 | ASRGRTESYEQY
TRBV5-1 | ASSFRGNQPQH
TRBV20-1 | SAREAGGYNEQF
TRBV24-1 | ATSFSGNQPQH
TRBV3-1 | ACCQEASFTYEQY
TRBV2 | ASSERQGRFGELF
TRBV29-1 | SFWVRGSTDTQY
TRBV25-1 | ARDAGTGNYEQY
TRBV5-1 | ASTFLPGQGGETGELF
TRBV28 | ASSGQWAHEQY
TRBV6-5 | ASFQDTDTQY
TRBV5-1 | ASSGDRTYNEQF
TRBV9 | ASSVAPKGEQY
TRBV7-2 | ASSLGRAGGRDTQY
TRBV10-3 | AISESRTGGSGANVLT
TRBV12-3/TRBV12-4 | ASSLTGLYEQY
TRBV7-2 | ASSLVGTGDAGELF
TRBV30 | AQRTGGATDTQY
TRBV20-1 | SAMQSSSNQPQH
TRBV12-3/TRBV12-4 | ASSPGTVYEQY
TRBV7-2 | ASSPRPSTNEQF
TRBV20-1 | SARDRDRGWGNEQF
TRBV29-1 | SGDTGGGYT
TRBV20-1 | SARFQRPNEQF
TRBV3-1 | ASPQTAYNEQF
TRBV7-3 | ASSSTGFITDTQY
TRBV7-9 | ASSPTGRTQY
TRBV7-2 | ASSWQSGLVTYEQY
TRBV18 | ASSPVGGTYNEKLF
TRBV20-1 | SALRPYQETQY
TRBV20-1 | SARARDRSQETQY
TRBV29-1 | SGIPTDSYEQY
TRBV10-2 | ASSEEGAFEQY
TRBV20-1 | SAREQVNSPLH
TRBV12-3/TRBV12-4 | ASETRGTDTQY
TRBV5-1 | ASSLASSPSTYEQY
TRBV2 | ASSLGQGAISYEQY